Detailed here is one TCR beta chain. This clone was counted a few times. Its antigen is not yet known. Base qualities are not provided; no much larger clone lies one nucleotide away. The data stem from a study of cytomegalovirus exposure and HLA in healthy donors (dated by TCRdb to the late 2010s). For context, the study as a whole: In an earlier analysis of under 600 of the donors, 276 Gb of sequence data and about 110 million unique TCR beta sequences from 150 million to 200 million T cells were reported. To decide whether each TCR beta V gene segment behaved as functional or pseudogenic, an earlier analysis of some 600 of the donors relied on high-throughput TCR beta sequencing. An early release covering just under 650 HLA-typed donors comprised about 300 gigabases of sequencing data and 85 million to 100 million unique TCR sequences. Rather than drawing on any new phenotypic data, the later analysis identified candidate immune exposures from TCR beta sequences and the way those sequences occurred across donors. A later analysis re-analyzed previously published TCR beta repertoires from 550 to 700 donors and added high-resolution HLA genotyping to study TCR occurrence patterns. Among the roughly 430 genotyped donors, approximately 81% belonged to the genetic ancestry cluster associated with self-reported Caucasian donors. To predict cytomegalovirus infection status, the study brought together high-throughput TCR immunosequencing, statistical association of individual TCRs with disease status, and machine learning. Alongside the repertoire data, information on donor age, sex, ethnicity and CMV serostatus was compiled. In addition to the first cohort of 666 subjects, a separate validation cohort of around 110 different subjects was used. A later genetic analysis used genome-wide SNP genotypes for about 60% of the roughly 700 donors, treating that subset as a discovery cohort. The T cell repertoires of several hundred subjects were profiled by immunosequencing and related to cytomegalovirus serostatus. Five DR-DQ haplotypes were handled as single units for association and clustering, since linkage in the cohort was strong. Among some 410 genotyped donors of the cohort, an average of approximately 230,000 unique TCR beta nucleotide sequences were sequenced per donor, roughly 20% of them non-productive. Typing coverage varied by locus: about 620-630 donors for A, B, C, DRB1 and DQB1; about 520 for DQA1; more than 600 for DPA1; roughly 470 for DPB1. All discovery cohort repertoires had been generated using a single sequencing platform. The study aimed to test whether signatures of past pathogen exposure could be identified by cataloging public T cell receptors. HLA typing covered class I and class II loci at four-digit resolution.

The method behind the library was the immunoSEQ multiplex PCR assay. A mixture of 60 forward primers for TCR Vbeta segments and 13 reverse primers for TCR Jbeta segments was used in the multiplex PCR. A multiplex PCR assay on genomic DNA amplified the CDR3 region of rearranged TCR beta genes. On the Illumina HiSeq System, the amplified TCR beta libraries were sequenced as 87-base-pair reads. Per the original workflow: In a later analysis, tens of millions of unique TCR beta chains were counted across the roughly 670 repertoires, and around 11 million of these chains were shared by at least two donors. A nearest-neighbor algorithm error-corrected the raw reads and collapsed the reads into unique sequences, merging closely related sequences to remove PCR and sequencing errors. V, D and J gene segments were assigned by aligning CDR3 sequences to IMGT reference sequences. For a sequence to be retained, a match of at least six nucleotides to both a V gene segment and a J gene segment was required. A rearrangement was called productive if the CDR3 had no stop codons and remained in frame with V and J, and every other rearrangement was called non-productive. CDR3 was defined according to IMGT convention as the region running from the second conserved V-encoded cysteine to the conserved J-encoded phenylalanine. The earlier analysis of about 500 of the donors excluded sequences that lacked an unambiguous match to a single V gene segment. In an earlier analysis of some 590 of the donors, a V segment was called functional when productive rearrangements were above 56.7%, and segregating when the standard deviation between donors exceeded 5%. A statistical classification framework was developed to diagnose cytomegalovirus status using the catalog of TCR beta chain sequences. A later analysis assigned V and J genes by comparing TCR nucleotide sequences with IMGT/GENE-DB human TR gene sequences. In a later analysis, CDR3 sequences and most-parsimonious VDJ recombination scenarios were assigned using the TCRdist pipeline. In a later analysis, each TCR beta chain was defined by its CDR3 amino acid sequence together with its V-gene family, and reads without a unique V-gene family were excluded. To address suspected cross-contamination and a sequencing artifact, a later analysis removed around 600 highly shared, low-generation-probability nucleotide sequences. In a later analysis, a clonal expansion index for each public chain was calculated from normalized within-repertoire ranks of inferred template counts. A later analysis computed generation probabilities with a VDJ recombination model fitted to out-of-frame rearrangements, and checked the results against IGoR. In a later analysis, hypergeometric tests were used to score TCR-TCR, TCR-HLA and TCR-CMV co-occurrence, with a repertoire-size bias correction applied to TCR pairs. In a later analysis, false discovery rates were estimated by permuting HLA or CMV assignments 20 times. In a later analysis, co-occurring TCRs were grouped using DBSCAN, with TCRdist sequence similarity added in when clustering inside HLA-allele-positive subsets. Co-occurrence clustering excluded repertoires with fewer than 30,000 or more than 120,000 public chains, plus five with anomalous nucleotide sharing. This is the immuneACCESS table as TCRdb keeps it, with only in-frame sequences that have V and J called. A part of the clones is gone; compared with another copy, unresolved V genes explain less than half, and the rest is unexplained. V and J calls and clone size are as listed in that table; D and trimming were resolved from the DNA. Across this sample there are some 120,000 clones, with 80% seen only once. The ten largest make up around 3.3% of the sample.

What the work shows at the level of the full study, not this receptor alone: Some 15 rarely observed V segments, including chromosome 9 orphons, were excluded from the earlier analysis of approximately 600 of the donors because counts were too low. According to a later analysis, most CMV-associated TCR beta chains appeared to be HLA-restricted, and the HLA associations seemed to be driven largely by CMV exposure. A later genetic analysis associated a missense DCLRE1C variant with V-gene and J-gene trimming of TCR beta chains, and an independent cohort replicated the association. CMV serostatus was the only immune exposure information available for the cohort. Compared with equally common non-associated chains, HLA-associated TCR beta chains in a later analysis were more clonally expanded and had lower generation probabilities. A later analysis found that TCR association rates varied across HLA loci, with DRB1 alleles showing the most associated TCRs and HLA-C alleles the fewest. A cluster of highly shared sequence variants was judged likely to represent a technical artifact of the sequencing pipeline. Correlated functional status among segregating V segments might reflect linkage disequilibrium, but an unknown experimental factor could not be ruled out. In this cohort, only TCR beta chains were sequenced, and detectable features were limited by the absence of alpha or paired-chain data. When HLA alleles, especially DR and DQ, strongly co-occurred, TCR associations were difficult to assign to individual alleles. Roughly uniform sequencing depth across donors was assumed in presence/absence analyses, although this assumption may not hold. HLA typing was unavailable for some donors at each locus, so association tests used only the typed subset. In a later analysis, 15,000 to 20,000 TCR beta sequences were associated with specific HLA alleles at a false discovery rate of 0.05. A further reported finding was that TCR beta sequences accurately predicted the HLA-A and HLA-B alleles for most subjects in the first cohort. In both the original and validation cohorts, the classifier was reported to diagnose cytomegalovirus status with high specificity and sensitivity. In the study, 150 to 200 TCR beta chains were listed as associated with cytomegalovirus. Some IMGT-functional V segments, including TRBV6-2 and TRBV6-3, could not be told apart with the 87-base-pair reads, so those segments were excluded. In a later analysis, several top co-occurrence clusters were reported to appear linked to parvovirus B19, influenza, CMV and Epstein-Barr virus. It was suggested by the authors that the approach could potentially be generalized to other disease states and immunological phenotypes. In a later genetic analysis, fewer N-insertions in productive TCRs were reported among donors in an Asian-associated ancestry cluster than the roughly 700-donor mean. Across donors, most TCR sequences were observed very rarely, whereas some public TCRs were present in many individuals. Three of the identified cytomegalovirus-associated TCR beta chains were confirmed in vitro to be specific for cytomegalovirus antigens. Broadly in line with IMGT annotations, most TCR beta V segments showed up in productive rearrangements about 87% or about 30% of the time in an earlier analysis of 587 of the donors.

V loses 3 bases at its end and J loses 4 bases; junction bases beyond the gene matches: 3. CDR1 and CDR2 are read off the germline V gene as SGHAT and FQNNGV. Including the terminal cysteine and phenylalanine, the CDR3 comprises 15 residues. The DNA shown is the 45-base CDR3, in frame from base 1. The cohort was made up of 650 to 700 healthy bone marrow donors. All cohort members were sampled while nominally healthy, although unrecorded immune exposures were likely present. The donor tested CMV seronegative and was one of the 352 seronegative cohort members. A peripheral blood sample was collected from each donor, and TCR beta sequencing was performed on peripheral blood mononuclear cells. Genomic DNA extraction from the blood cell samples was performed with the Qiagen DNeasy Blood Extraction Kit.

The clonotype comes from a male donor in good health and CMV-seronegative. Sequencing input: PBMCs. This receptor chain uses TRBV11-2 and TRBJ2-1, with 10 middle bases fitting TRBD2. The nucleotide sequence reads TGTGCCAGCAGCTTTGGGACTAGCGCGTACAATGAGCAGTTCTTC. Translation gives CASSFGTSAYNEQFF.